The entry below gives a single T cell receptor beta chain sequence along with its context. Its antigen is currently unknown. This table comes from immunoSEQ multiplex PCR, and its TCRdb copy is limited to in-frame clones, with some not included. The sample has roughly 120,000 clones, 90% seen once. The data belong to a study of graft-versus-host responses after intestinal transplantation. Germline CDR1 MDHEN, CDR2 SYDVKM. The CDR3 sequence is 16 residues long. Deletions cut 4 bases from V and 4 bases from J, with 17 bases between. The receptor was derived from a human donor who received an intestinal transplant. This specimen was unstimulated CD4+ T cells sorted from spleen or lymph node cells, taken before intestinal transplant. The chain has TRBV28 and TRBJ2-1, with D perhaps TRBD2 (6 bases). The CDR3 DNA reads TGTGCCAGCAGTTCCTTCGAAGCGGGTCCATACAATGAGCAGTTCTTC. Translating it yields CASSSFEAGPYNEQFF.